The clone carrying this T cell receptor (beta chain) was observed many times. Unique molecular identifiers tagged every individual TCR cDNA molecule. Each CDR3 protein is one row after TCRdb ran MiXCR on the 5' RACE reads. This table has tens of thousands of distinct CDR3 sequences, 3.1% appearing once. The sample comes from a study of spatial heterogeneity in lung cancer. Time point denoted: sample taken at primary tumor resection. Unsorted samples of tumor, nontumor lung or frozen PBMC had their whole RNA sequenced. The sample in question was normal lung tissue next to the tumor, obtained at surgery. This sequence originates from a male donor with early-stage non-small cell lung cancer.

The CDR3 DNA follows: TGTGCCAGCAGTTTTGGTTCTAGCACAGATACGCAGTATTTT. Translating it yields CASSFGSSTDTQYF. The chain links TRBV11-2 to TRBJ2-3; D gene unclear. The CDR3 consists of 14 residues. V lost 6 bases and J lost 0, with 10 bases in between. Germline V gives CDR1 SGHAT, CDR2 FQNNGV.